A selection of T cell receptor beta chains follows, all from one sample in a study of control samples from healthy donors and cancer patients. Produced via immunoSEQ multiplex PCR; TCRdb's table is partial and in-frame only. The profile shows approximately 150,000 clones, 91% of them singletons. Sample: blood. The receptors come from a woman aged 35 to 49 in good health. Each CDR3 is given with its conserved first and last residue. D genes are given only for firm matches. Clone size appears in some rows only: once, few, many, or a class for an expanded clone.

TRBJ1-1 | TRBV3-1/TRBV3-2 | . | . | CASSQGGTSTEAFF | TGTGCCAGCAGCCAAGGAGGGACGTCCACTGAAGCTTTCTTT
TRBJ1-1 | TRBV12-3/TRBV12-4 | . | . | CASSLTGELEAFF | TGTGCCAGCAGCTTGACAGGAGAACTTGAAGCTTTCTTT
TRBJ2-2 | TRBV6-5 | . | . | CASSYGATGELFF | TGTGCCAGCAGTTACGGGGCTACCGGGGAGCTGTTTTTT
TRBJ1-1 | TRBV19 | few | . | CASSMMRTEAFF | TGTGCCAGTAGTATGATGAGGACTGAAGCTTTCTTT
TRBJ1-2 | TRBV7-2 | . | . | CASTHWTDPLGYTF | TGTGCCAGCACCCACTGGACGGACCCCCTGGGCTACACCTTC
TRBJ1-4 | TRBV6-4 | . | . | CASSDSKQYGKLFF | TGTGCCAGCAGTGACTCAAAACAGTACGGGAAACTGTTTTTT
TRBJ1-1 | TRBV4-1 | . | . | CASSQDLVTEAFF | TGCGCCAGCAGCCAAGATCTCGTCACTGAAGCTTTCTTT
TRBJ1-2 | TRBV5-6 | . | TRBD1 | CASRTQGQGVDGYTF | TGTGCCAGCAGAACCCAGGGACAGGGAGTAGATGGCTACACCTTC
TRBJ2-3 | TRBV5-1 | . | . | CASSLGGGSTDTQYF | TGCGCCAGCAGCTTGGGAGGTGGCTCCACAGATACGCAGTATTTT
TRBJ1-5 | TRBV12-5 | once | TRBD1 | CASGFSPQGARNQPQHF | TGTGCTAGTGGTTTCTCCCCACAGGGGGCGCGAAATCAGCCCCAGCATTTT
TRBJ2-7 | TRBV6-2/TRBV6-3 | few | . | CASSSSVDSYEQYF | TGTGCCAGCAGCTCCTCCGTGGACTCCTACGAGCAGTACTTC
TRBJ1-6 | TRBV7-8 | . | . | CASSLDWESSYNSPLHF | TGTGCCAGCAGCTTAGACTGGGAAAGCTCCTATAATTCACCCCTCCACTTT
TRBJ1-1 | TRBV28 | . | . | CASTRAMNTEAFF | TGTGCCAGCACCCGGGCCATGAACACTGAAGCTTTCTTT
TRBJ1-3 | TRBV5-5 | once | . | CASSLGPGGGNTIYF | TGTGCCAGCAGCTTGGGCCCCGGGGGCGGAAACACCATATATTTT
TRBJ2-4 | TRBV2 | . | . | CASSGEYIQYF | TGTGCCAGCAGTGGAGAGTACATTCAGTACTTC
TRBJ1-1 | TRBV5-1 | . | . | CASSLVDTEAFF | TGCGCCAGCAGCTTGGTCGATACTGAAGCTTTCTTT
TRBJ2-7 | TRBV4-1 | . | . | CASSQKPGHNYEQYF | TGCGCCAGCAGCCAAAAACCGGGCCACAACTACGAGCAGTACTTC
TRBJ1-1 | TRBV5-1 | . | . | CASSLAGGGDTEAFF | TGCGCCAGCAGCTTGGCCGGGGGCGGCGACACTGAAGCTTTCTTT
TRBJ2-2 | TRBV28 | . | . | CASSFRRTGAGELFF | TGTGCCAGCAGTTTCCGCAGGACCGGGGCCGGGGAGCTGTTTTTT
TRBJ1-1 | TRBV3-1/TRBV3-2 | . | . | CASSQGGDTEAFF | TGTGCCAGCAGCCAGGGGGGAGACACTGAAGCTTTCTTT
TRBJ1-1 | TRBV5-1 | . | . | CASSLGTGVTEAFF | TGCGCCAGCAGCTTGGGAACCGGGGTTACTGAAGCTTTCTTT
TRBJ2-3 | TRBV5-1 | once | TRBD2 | CASPPAGGQHTDTQYF | TGCGCCAGCCCCCCTGCGGGGGGGCAACACACAGATACGCAGTATTTT
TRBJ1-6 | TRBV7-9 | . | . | CASSLGRTNSPLHF | TGTGCCAGCAGCTTAGGACGGACTAATTCACCCCTCCACTTT
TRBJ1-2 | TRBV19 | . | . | CASSRDIYGYTF | TGTGCCAGTAGCAGGGACATCTATGGCTACACCTTC
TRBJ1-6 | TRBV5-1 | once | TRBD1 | CASSLEIQGVYSPLHF | TGCGCCAGCAGCTTGGAAATACAGGGGGTTTATTCACCCCTCCACTTT
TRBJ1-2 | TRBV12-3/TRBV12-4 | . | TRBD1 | CASSSDRFGYTF | TGTGCCAGCAGTTCGGACAGGTTTGGCTACACCTTC
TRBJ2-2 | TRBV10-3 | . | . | CAISSGLNTGELFF | TGTGCCATCAGTAGCGGATTGAACACCGGGGAGCTGTTTTTT
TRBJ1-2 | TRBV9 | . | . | CASRSGSGYTF | TGTGCCAGCAGGTCGGGCTCTGGCTACACCTTC
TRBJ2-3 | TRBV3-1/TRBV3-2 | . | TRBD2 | CASSQDNKRGGLTDTQYF | TGTGCCAGCAGCCAAGATAACAAGCGGGGGGGCCTCACAGATACGCAGTATTTT
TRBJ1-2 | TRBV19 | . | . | CASRLLGPNYGYTF | TGTGCCAGTAGGCTTCTGGGGCCTAACTATGGCTACACCTTC
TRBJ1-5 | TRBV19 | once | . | CASSKTGNQPQHF | TGTGCCAGTAGTAAAACAGGGAATCAGCCCCAGCATTTT
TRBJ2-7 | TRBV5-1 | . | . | CASSLVQGNYEQYF | TGCGCCAGCAGCTTGGTTCAGGGAAACTACGAGCAGTACTTC
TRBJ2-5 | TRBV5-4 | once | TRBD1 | CATRVDRGQETQYF | TGTGCCACCAGGGTGGACAGGGGGCAAGAGACCCAGTACTTC
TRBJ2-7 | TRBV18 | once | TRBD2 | CASSRQLAGSSYEQYF | TGTGCCAGCTCACGCCAACTAGCGGGCTCATCCTACGAGCAGTACTTC
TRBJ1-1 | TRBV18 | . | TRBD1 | CASQGQGKKNTEAFF | TGTGCCAGCCAAGGACAGGGGAAAAAGAACACTGAAGCTTTCTTT
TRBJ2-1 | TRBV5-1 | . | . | CASSLNGGSYNEQFF | TGCGCCAGCAGCTTGAACGGGGGCTCCTACAATGAGCAGTTCTTC
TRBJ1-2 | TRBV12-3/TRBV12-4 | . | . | CASSSRGGYTF | TGTGCCAGCAGTTCCCGCGGGGGCTACACCTTC
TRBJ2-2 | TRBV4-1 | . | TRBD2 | CASSARKTTSGGWNTGELFF | TGCGCCAGCAGCGCCCGCAAAACGACTAGCGGGGGGTGGAACACCGGGGAGCTGTTTTTT
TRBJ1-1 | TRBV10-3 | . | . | CAIRPEEGVNTEAFF | TGTGCCATCAGACCCGAGGAGGGGGTGAACACTGAAGCTTTCTTT
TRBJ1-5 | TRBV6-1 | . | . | CASSELLRGNNQPQHF | TGTGCCAGCAGTGAGCTCTTACGGGGCAACAATCAGCCCCAGCATTTT
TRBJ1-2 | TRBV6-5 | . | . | CASSYDEESFYGYTF | TGTGCCAGCAGTTACGATGAGGAGAGCTTTTATGGCTACACCTTC
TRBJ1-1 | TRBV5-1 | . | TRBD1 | CASTLSQGATEAFF | TGCGCCAGCACCCTTTCACAGGGGGCGACTGAAGCTTTCTTT
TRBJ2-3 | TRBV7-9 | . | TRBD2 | CASSLGGGRTDTQYF | TGTGCCAGCAGCTTAGGCGGGGGGAGGACAGATACGCAGTATTTT